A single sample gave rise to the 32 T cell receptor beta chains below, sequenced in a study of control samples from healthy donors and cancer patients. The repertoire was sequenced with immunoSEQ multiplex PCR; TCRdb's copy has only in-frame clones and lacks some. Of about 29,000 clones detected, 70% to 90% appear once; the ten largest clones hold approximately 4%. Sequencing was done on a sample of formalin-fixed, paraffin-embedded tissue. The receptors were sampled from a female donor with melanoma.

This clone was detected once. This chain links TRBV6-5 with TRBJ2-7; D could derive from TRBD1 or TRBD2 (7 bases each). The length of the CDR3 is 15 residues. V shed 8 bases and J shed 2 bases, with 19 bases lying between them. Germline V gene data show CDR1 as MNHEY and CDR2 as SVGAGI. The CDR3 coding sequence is TGTGCCAGCTCAGGAGGGAGGGGGCCAACCTACGAGCAGTACTTC. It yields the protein CASSGGRGPTYEQYF.

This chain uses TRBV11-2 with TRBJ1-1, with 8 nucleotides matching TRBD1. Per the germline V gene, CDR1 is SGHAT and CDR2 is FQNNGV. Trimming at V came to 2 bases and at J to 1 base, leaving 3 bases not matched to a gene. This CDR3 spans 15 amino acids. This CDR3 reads CASSLTDRGNTEAFF. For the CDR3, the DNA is TGTGCCAGCAGCTTAACAGACAGGGGGAACACTGAAGCTTTCTTT.

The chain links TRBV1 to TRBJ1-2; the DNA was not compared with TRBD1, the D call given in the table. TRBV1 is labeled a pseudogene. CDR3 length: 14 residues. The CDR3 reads CTSSYIREPYGYTF. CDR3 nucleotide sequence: TGCACCAGCAGCTATATCAGGGAACCCTATGGCTACACCTTC.

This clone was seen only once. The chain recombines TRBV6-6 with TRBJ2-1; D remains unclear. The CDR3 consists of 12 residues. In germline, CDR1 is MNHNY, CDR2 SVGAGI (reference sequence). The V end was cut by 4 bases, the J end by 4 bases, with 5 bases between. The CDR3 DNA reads TGTGCCAGCAGTTTAGGTTACAATGAGCAGTTCTTC. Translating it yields CASSLGYNEQFF.

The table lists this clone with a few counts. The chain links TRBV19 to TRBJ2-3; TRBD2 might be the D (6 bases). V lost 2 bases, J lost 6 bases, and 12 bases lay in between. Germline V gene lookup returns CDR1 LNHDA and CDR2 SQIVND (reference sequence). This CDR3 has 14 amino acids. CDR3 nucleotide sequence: TGTGCCAGTAGTATACCTGGCCTAGCGGATACGCAGTATTTT. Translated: CASSIPGLADTQYF.

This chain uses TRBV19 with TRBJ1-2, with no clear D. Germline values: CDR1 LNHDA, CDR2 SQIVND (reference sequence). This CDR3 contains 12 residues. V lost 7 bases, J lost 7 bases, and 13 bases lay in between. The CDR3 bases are TGTGCCAGTAAACCTCTCGGCGGTGGCTACACCTTC. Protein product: CASKPLGGGYTF.

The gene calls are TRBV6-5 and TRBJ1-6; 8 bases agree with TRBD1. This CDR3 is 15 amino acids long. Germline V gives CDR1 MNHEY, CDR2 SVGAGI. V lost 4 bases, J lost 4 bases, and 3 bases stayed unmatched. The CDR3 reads CASSSTGVYNSPLHF. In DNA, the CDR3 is TGTGCCAGCAGTTCGACAGGGGTTTATAATTCACCCCTCCACTTT.

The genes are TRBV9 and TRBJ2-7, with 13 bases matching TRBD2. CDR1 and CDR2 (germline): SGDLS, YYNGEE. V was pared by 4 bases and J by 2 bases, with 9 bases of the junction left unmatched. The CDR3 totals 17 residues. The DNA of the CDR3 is TGTGCCAGCAGCCCCCGAGGAGGACTAGCGGGAGCCTACGAGCAGTACTTC. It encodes CASSPRGGLAGAYEQYF.

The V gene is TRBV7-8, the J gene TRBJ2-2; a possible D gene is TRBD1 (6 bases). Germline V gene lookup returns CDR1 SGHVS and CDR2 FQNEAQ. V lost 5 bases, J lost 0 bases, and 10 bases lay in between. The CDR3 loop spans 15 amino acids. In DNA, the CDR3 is TGTGCCAGCAGCCTCGGGACAACGAACACCGGGGAGCTGTTTTTT. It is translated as CASSLGTTNTGELFF. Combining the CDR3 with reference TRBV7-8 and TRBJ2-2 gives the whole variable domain GAGVSQSPRYKVAKRGQDVALRCDPISGHVSLFWYQQALGQGPEFLTYFQNEAQLDKSGLPSDRFFAERPEGSVSTLKIQRTQQEDSAVYLCASSLGTTNTGELFFGEGSRLTVL.

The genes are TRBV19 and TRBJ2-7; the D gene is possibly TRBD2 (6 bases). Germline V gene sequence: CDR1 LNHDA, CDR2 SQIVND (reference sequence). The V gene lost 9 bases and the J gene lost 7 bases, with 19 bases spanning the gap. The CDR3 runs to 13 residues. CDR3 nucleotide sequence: TGTGCCAGCGCTCCGGGACTGACGGGGGAGCAGTACTTC. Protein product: CASAPGLTGEQYF. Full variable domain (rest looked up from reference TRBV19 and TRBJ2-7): DGGITQSPKYLFRKEGQNVTLSCEQNLNHDAMYWYRQDPGQGLRLIYYSQIVNDFQKGDIAEGYSVSREKKESFPLTVTSAQKNPTAFYLCASAPGLTGEQYFGPGTRLTVT.

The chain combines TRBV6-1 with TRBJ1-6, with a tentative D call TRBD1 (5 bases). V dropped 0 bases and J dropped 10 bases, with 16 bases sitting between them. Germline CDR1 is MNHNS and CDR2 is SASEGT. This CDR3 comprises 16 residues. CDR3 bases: TGTGCCAGCAGTGAAGCGCTGGCAGGGTCGGGGTCACCCCTCCACTTT. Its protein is CASSEALAGSGSPLHF.

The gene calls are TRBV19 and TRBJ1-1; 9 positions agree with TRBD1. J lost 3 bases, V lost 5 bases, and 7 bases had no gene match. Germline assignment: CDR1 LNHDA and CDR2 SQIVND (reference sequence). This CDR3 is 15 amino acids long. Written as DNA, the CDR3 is TGTGCCAGTAGTCTGAACAGGGGGCTTTACACTGAAGCTTTCTTT. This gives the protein CASSLNRGLYTEAFF.

CDR3 sequence (DNA): TGCGCCAGCAGCTTGGAGTCGGATTCACCCCTCCACTTT. Its translation: CASSLESDSPLHF. The chain uses TRBV5-1 and TRBJ1-6; D is ambiguous. V dropped 0 bases and J dropped 8 bases, with 6 bases sitting between them. The CDR3 is made up of 13 amino acids. Looked up from germline, CDR1 is SGHRS and CDR2 is YFSETQ.

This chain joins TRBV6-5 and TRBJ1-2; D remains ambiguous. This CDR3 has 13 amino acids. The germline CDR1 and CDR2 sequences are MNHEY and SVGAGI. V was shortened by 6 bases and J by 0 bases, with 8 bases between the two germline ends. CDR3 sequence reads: CASRAGANYGYTF. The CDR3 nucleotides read TGTGCCAGCAGAGCGGGAGCTAACTATGGCTACACCTTC.

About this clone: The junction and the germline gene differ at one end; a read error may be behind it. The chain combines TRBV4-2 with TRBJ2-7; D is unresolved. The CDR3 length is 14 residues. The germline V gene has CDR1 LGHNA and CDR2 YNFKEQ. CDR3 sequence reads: CTSSQGLVRYEQYF. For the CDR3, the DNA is TGTACCAGCAGCCAAGGTCTAGTTAGGTACGAGCAGTACTTC.

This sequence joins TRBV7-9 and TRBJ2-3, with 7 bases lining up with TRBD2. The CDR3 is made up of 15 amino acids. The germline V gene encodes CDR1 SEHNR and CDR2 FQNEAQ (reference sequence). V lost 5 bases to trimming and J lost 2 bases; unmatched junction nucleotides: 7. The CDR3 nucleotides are TGTGCCAGCAGCATATCCCTAGCGGCCACAGATACGCAGTATTTT. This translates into CASSISLAATDTQYF.

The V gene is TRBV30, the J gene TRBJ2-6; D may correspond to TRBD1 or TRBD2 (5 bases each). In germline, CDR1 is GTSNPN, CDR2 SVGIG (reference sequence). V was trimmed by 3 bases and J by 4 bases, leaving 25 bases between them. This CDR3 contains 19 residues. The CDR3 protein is CAWRLYRDVNVRGANVLTF. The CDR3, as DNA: TGTGCCTGGAGACTCTACCGGGACGTAAACGTGAGGGGGGCCAACGTCCTGACTTTC.

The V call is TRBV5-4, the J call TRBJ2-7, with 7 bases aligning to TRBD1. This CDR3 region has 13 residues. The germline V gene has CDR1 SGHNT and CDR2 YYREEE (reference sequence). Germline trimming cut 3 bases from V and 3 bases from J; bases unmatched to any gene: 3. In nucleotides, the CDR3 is TGTGCCAGCAGCTACGACAGGGTCTACGAGCAGTACTTC. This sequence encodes CASSYDRVYEQYF.

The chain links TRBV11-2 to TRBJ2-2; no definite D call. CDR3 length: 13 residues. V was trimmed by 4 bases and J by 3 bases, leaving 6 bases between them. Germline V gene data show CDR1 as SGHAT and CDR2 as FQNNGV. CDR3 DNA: TGTGCCAGCAGCTCTGGGTACACCGGGGAGCTGTTTTTT. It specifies CASSSGYTGELFF.

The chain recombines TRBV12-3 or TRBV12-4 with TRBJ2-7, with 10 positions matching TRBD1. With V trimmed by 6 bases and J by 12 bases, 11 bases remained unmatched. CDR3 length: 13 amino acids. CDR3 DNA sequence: TGTGCCAGCAGCTTACTGGACAGGGGGATTCTGTACTTC. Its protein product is CASSLLDRGILYF.

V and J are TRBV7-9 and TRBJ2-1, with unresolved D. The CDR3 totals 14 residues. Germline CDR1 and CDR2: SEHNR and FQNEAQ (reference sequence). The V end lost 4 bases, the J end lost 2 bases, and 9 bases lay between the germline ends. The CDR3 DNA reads TGTGCCAGCAGCTACGGCCATCCCTACAATGAGCAGTTCTTC. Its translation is CASSYGHPYNEQFF.

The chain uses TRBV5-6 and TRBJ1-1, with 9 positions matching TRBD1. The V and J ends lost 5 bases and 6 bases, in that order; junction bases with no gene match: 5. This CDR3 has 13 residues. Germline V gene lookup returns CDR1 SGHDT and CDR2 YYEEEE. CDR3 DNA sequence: TGTGCCAGCAGGCGGACAGGGGTAGCTGAAGCTTTCTTT. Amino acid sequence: CASRRTGVAEAFF.

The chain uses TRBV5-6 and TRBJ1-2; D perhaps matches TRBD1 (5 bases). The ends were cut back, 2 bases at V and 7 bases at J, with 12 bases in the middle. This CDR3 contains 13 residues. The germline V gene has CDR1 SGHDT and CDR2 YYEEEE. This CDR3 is CASSFFGGTGYTF. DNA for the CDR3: TGTGCCAGCAGCTTTTTCGGGGGAACTGGCTACACCTTC.

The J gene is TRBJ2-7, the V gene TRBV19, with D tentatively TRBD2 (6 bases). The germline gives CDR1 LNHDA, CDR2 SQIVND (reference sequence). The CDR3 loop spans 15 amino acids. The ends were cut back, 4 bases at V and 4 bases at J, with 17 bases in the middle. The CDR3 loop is CASSSVFGSRYEQYF. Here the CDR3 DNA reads TGTGCCAGTAGTAGCGTGTTCGGGAGTCGGTACGAGCAGTACTTC.

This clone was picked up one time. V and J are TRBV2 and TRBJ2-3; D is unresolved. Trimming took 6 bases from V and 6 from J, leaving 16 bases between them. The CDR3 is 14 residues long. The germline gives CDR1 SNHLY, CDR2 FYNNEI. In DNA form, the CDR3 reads TGTGCCAGCAGCATCTCCCCCTCCCTGGATACGCAGTATTTT. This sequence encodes CASSISPSLDTQYF.

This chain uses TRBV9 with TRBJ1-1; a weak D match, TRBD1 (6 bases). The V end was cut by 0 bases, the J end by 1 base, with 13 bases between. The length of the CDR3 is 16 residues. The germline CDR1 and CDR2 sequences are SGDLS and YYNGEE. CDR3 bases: TGTGCCAGCAGCGTAGGGCAGGGGCTAACGAACACTGAAGCTTTCTTT. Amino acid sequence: CASSVGQGLTNTEAFF.

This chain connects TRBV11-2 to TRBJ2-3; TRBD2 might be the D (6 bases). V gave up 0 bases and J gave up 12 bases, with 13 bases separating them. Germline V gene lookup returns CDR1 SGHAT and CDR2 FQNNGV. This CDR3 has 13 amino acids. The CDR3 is CASSLDRGIAQYF. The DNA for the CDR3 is TGTGCCAGCAGCTTAGATCGGGGGATAGCACAGTATTTT. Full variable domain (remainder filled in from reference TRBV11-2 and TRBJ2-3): EAGVAQSPRYKIIEKRQSVAFWCNPISGHATLYWYQQILGQGPKLLIQFQNNGVVDDSQLPKDRFSAERLKGVDSTLKIQPAKLEDSAVYLCASSLDRGIAQYFGPGTRLTVL.

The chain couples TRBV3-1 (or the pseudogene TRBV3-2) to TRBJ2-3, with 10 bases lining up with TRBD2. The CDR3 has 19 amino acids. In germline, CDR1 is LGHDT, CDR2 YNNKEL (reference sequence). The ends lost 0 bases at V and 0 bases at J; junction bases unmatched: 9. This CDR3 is CASSQEDPSGRASTDTQYF. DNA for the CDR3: TGTGCCAGCAGCCAAGAAGATCCTAGCGGGAGAGCTAGCACAGATACGCAGTATTTT.

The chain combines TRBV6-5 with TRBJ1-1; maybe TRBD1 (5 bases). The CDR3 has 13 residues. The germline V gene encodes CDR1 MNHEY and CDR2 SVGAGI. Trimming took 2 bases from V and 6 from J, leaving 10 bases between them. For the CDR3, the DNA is TGTGCCAGCAGTTACGGTACAGGTTCTGAAGCTTTCTTT. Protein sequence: CASSYGTGSEAFF.

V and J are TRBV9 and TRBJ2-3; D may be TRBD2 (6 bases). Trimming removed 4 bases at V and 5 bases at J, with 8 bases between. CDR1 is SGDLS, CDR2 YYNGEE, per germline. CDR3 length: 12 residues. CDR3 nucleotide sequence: TGTGCCAGCAGCCCCGGGAGAGATACGCAGTATTTT. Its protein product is CASSPGRDTQYF. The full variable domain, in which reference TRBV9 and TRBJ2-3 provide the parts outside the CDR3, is DSGVTQTPKHLITATGQRVTLRCSPRSGDLSVYWYQQSLDQGLQFLIQYYNGEERAKGNILERFSAQQFPDLHSELNLSSLELGDSALYFCASSPGRDTQYFGPGTRLTVL.

Here the CDR3 DNA reads TGTGCCACCAGTGATTTTTGGGGCAATGAGCAGTTCTTC. Encoded protein: CATSDFWGNEQFF. V is TRBV24-1 and J is TRBJ2-1; D is unresolved. CDR3 length: 13 amino acids. V dropped 1 base and J dropped 6 bases, with 6 bases sitting between them. Germline CDR1 KGHDR, CDR2 SFDVKD.

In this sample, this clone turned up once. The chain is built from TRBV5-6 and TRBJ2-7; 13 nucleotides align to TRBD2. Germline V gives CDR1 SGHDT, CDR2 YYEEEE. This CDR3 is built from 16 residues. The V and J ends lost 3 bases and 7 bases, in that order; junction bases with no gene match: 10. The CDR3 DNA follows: TGTGCCAGCAGCTCGCCTGGGACTAGCGGGACGTATGAGCAGTACTTC. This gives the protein CASSSPGTSGTYEQYF.